The entry below gives a single TCR beta chain sequence along with its context. The entry originates in a study of T cell changes during pregnancy in multiple sclerosis. The table came from immunoSEQ multiplex PCR; TCRdb's copy has only in-frame clones and leaves some out. Of 20,000 or so clones in the sample, roughly 88% are singletons; the top ten hold roughly 6%. CDR3 length equals 12 residues. J gave up 4 bases and V 8 bases, and 2 bases lay outside the gene matches. CDR1 and CDR2 from the germline V gene are SGHVS and FNYEAQ. The rearrangement uses TRBV7-6 and TRBJ2-1; 7 bases fit TRBD2. The sequence came from a female donor in good health, enrolled as a control in a pregnancy study. The specimen comprised CD8+ T cells from peripheral blood mononuclear cells, sampled in the third trimester of pregnancy. The CDR3 spells CASGREYNEQFF. Written as DNA, the CDR3 is TGTGCCAGCGGGAGGGAGTACAATGAGCAGTTCTTC.